This entry is about one TCR beta chain. The data are from a study of blood T cell repertoires in COVID-19. This CDR3 is 15 amino acids long. V lost 3 bases to trimming and J lost 0 bases; unmatched junction nucleotides: 3. Germline V gene sequence: CDR1 SGHDN, CDR2 FVKESK. Participant reports of clinical history set cohort assignment. Clones were read by immunoSEQ multiplex PCR, and TCRdb kept only the in-frame ones, dropping some. The sample lists 150,000 to 200,000 clones; more than 75% were seen once. The chain carries TRBV14 and TRBJ2-5; 8 nucleotides align to TRBD1. This TCR was sampled from a woman aged 45-60 years who had recovered from COVID-19. Material for sequencing was PBMCs or T cells enriched from blood (not recorded which). The CDR3 spells CASSQRTGYQETQYF. The CDR3 region has the DNA TGTGCCAGCAGCCAGCGGACAGGGTACCAAGAGACCCAGTACTTC.